The T cell receptor beta chain under discussion was sequenced for a study of human T cells and chemical hapten exposure. Study-wide context: From small differences in pooled library volume came most of the variation in per-sample TCR yields.

The J segment lost 8 bases and the V segment lost 2 bases, leaving 10 bases of the junction unmatched. The CDR3 is made up of 16 amino acids. Germline V CDR1 and CDR2: SGHKS, YYEKEE (reference sequence). Stated time point: patch test 2, 6 weeks after DPC sensitization. Treatment meaning: therapeutic diphenylcyclopropenone sensitization with weekly scalp DPC. This clonotype was seen ten or more times. The antigen is undetermined. Findings and limits, study-wide: Alopecia in all donors means immunity may differ from healthy individuals.

TCRdb re-called the RACE reads through MiXCR, storing one row per CDR3 protein. The sample shows tens of thousands of distinct CDR3 sequences, around 10% of them seen only once. This chain uses TRBV5-5 with TRBJ1-6, with TRBD1 matching 7 bases. Sequencing used whole blood, obtained in connection with sensitization to the hapten diphenylcyclopropenone (DPC). This clonotype was sampled from a woman aged 50 to 60 with alopecia areata. Some clones in this sample may be carry-over from other donors' samples. DNA of the CDR3: TGTGCCAGCAGCTTCTACGGGACAGTTGCGGATTCACCCCTCCACTTT. Translating it yields CASSFYGTVADSPLHF.